This TCR beta chain comes out of a study of blood T cell repertoires in COVID-19. The germline V gene encodes CDR1 SGHNT and CDR2 YENEEA. The V gene end was trimmed by 5 bases and the J gene end by 4 bases; junction bases not matched to a gene: 5. This CDR3 has 13 residues. Assay: immunoSEQ multiplex PCR; the TCRdb copy retains only in-frame clones and omits some. The table lists 50,000 to 55,000 clones, about 82% of them singletons. The sample taken for sequencing was peripheral blood. The receptor was derived from a woman over 75 with acute or convalescent COVID-19. The V and J genes are TRBV11-3 and TRBJ2-7; 7 bases fit TRBD1. CDR3 sequence reads: CASSPPTGYEQYF. Written as DNA, the CDR3 is TGTGCCAGCAGCCCCCCGACAGGGTACGAGCAGTACTTC.